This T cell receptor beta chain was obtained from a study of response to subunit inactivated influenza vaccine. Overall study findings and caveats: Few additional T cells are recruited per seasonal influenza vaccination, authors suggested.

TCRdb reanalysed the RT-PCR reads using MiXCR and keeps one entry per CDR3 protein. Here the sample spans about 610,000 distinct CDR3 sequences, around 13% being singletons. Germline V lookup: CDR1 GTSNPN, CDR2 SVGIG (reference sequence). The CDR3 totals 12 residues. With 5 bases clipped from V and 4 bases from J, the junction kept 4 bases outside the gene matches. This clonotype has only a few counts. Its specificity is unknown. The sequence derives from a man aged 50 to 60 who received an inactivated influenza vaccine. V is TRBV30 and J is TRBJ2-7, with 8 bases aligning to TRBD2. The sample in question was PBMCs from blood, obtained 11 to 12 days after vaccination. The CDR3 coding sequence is TGTGCCTGGTCGCGGGGGGTATACGAGCAGTACTTC. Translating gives CAWSRGVYEQYF.